Here is one T cell receptor (beta chain) with its context. The data stem from a study of PD-L1 blockade in urothelial cancer. Clones were sequenced by immunoSEQ multiplex PCR, and TCRdb holds only the in-frame ones, with some missing. The table has 15,000 to 20,000 clones, under 85% seen once; the top ten hold roughly 1.7%. As for time point: peripheral blood 6 weeks after treatment start. The study enrolled patients with locally advanced or metastatic urothelial carcinoma. The CDR3 length is 12 residues. The V gene lost 4 bases and the J gene lost 5 bases, with 6 bases spanning the gap. From germline, CDR1 is LGHNA and CDR2 YNFKEQ.

This material consisted of PBMCs, taken around atezolizumab (anti-PD-L1) treatment. This clonotype was sampled from a man in his fifties or sixties with urothelial cancer. V and J are TRBV4-2 and TRBJ1-5; D ambiguous. The chain's CDR3 is CASSRGDQPQHF. CDR3 DNA: TGTGCCAGCAGCCGCGGTGATCAGCCCCAGCATTTT.